These 26 T cell receptor beta chains were all obtained from the same sample, sequenced in a study of T cell clonotyping in hematopoietic cell transplantation. Libraries were prepared by immunoSEQ multiplex PCR; TCRdb keeps only in-frame clonotypes and omits some of them. This table has approximately 39,000 clones, 85% to 95% appearing once. Time point meaning: recipient sample about 28 days before transplant, after cytoreduction. Specimen: peripheral blood mononuclear cells, collected before stem cell transplant. These receptors all stem from a man aged 35 to 55 with chronic myeloid leukemia. Some clones in this sample may be carry-over from other donors' samples.

This clone came up a few times. This chain joins TRBV27 and TRBJ2-1, with 9 bases matching TRBD1. CDR1 is MNHEY, CDR2 SMNVEV, per germline (reference sequence). The ends lost 5 bases at V and 0 bases at J; junction bases unmatched: 8. The CDR3 runs to 17 residues. CDR3: CASSPRTGDSSYNEQFF. The CDR3, as DNA: TGTGCCAGCAGTCCCCGGACAGGGGACAGCTCCTACAATGAGCAGTTCTTC.

J is TRBJ2-2 and V is TRBV28; D remains unclear. Germline V lookup: CDR1 MDHEN, CDR2 SYDVKM. V lost 6 bases, J lost 1 base, and 15 bases lay in between. The CDR3 runs 16 residues. Written as DNA, the CDR3 is TGTGCCAGCAGGAACCTAGTTAACTTGAACACCGGGGAGCTGTTTTTT. It encodes CASRNLVNLNTGELFF. The whole variable domain, remainder taken from reference TRBV28 and TRBJ2-2, is DVKVTQSSRYLVKRTGEKVFLECVQDMDHENMFWYRQDPGLGLRLIYFSYDVKMKEKGDIPEGYSVSREKKERFSLILESASTNQTSMYLCASRNLVNLNTGELFFGEGSRLTVL.

This chain links TRBV2 with TRBJ1-1; a weak D match, TRBD1 (5 bases). The CDR3 spans 13 residues. Germline loops: CDR1 SNHLY, CDR2 FYNNEI. The V gene lost 8 bases and the J gene lost 0 bases, with 10 bases spanning the gap. The CDR3: CASLGELNTEAFF. DNA for the CDR3: TGTGCCAGCCTAGGGGAATTGAACACTGAAGCTTTCTTT. The full variable domain, with the rest looked up from reference TRBV2 and TRBJ1-1, is EPEVTQTPSHQVTQMGQEVILRCVPISNHLYFYWYRQILGQKVEFLVSFYNNEISEKSEIFDDQFSVERPDGSNFTLKIRSTKLEDSAMYFCASLGELNTEAFFGQGTRLTVV.

The chain has TRBV30 and TRBJ2-3; the D is unclear. This CDR3 is built from 14 residues. Trimming removed 2 bases from V and 5 bases from J, with 14 bases in between. Germline V CDR1 and CDR2: GTSNPN, SVGIG (reference sequence). The CDR3 sequence is CAWSTRDLGDTQYF. CDR3 nucleotide sequence: TGTGCCTGGAGTACAAGAGATCTTGGAGATACGCAGTATTTT.

This chain joins TRBV4-1 and TRBJ1-5; D perhaps matches TRBD1 (6 bases). The germline V gene encodes CDR1 MGHRA and CDR2 YSYEKL. The CDR3 is 17 residues long. The V and J ends lost 0 bases and 0 bases respectively, with 12 bases between them. CDR3 in DNA: TGCGCCAGCAGCCAAGATCCTTACAGGGATAGCAATCAGCCCCAGCATTTT. Translated, it gives CASSQDPYRDSNQPQHF.

The rearrangement uses TRBV11-3 and TRBJ1-2; no firm D call. The CDR3 runs 12 residues. Germline CDR1 and CDR2: SGHNT and YENEEA. Trimming cost V 1 base and J 6 bases, with 6 bases left between them. The CDR3 is CASSLGADGYTF. The DNA for the CDR3 is TGTGCCAGCAGCTTAGGGGCGGATGGCTACACCTTC.

This chain connects TRBV15 to TRBJ1-6; a possible D gene is TRBD1 (6 bases). Germline-derived CDR1 and CDR2 are LNHNV and YYDKDF (reference sequence). With 0 bases removed from V and 6 bases from J, the gap between germline ends came to 6 bases. The CDR3 consists of 14 residues. The CDR3 loop reads CATSRDRGNSPLHF. CDR3 bases: TGTGCCACCAGCAGAGACAGGGGTAATTCACCCCTCCACTTT. Drawing the rest from reference TRBV15 and TRBJ1-6, the complete variable domain is DAMVIQNPRYQVTQFGKPVTLSCSQTLNHNVMYWYQQKSSQAPKLLFHYYDKDFNNEADTPDNFQSRRPNTSFCFLDIRSPGLGDTAMYLCATSRDRGNSPLHFGNGTRLTVT.

The rearrangement joins TRBV11-3 to TRBJ2-7, with D tentatively TRBD1 or TRBD2 (5 bases each). Germline CDR1 is SGHNT and CDR2 is YENEEA. The ends were cut back, 3 bases at V and 0 bases at J, with 9 bases in the middle. CDR3 length equals 14 residues. CDR3 protein: CASSFGTASYEQYF. CDR3 sequence (DNA): TGTGCCAGCAGCTTCGGGACGGCCTCCTACGAGCAGTACTTC.

The rearrangement joins TRBV14 to TRBJ2-3; D is unclear. V lost 3 bases to trimming and J lost 0 bases, with 10 bases between them. Germline CDR1 and CDR2: SGHDN and FVKESK. CDR3 length: 15 residues. Written as DNA, the CDR3 is TGTGCCAGCAGCCAGTGGGTCACTAGCACAGATACGCAGTATTTT. Translating it yields CASSQWVTSTDTQYF.

J is TRBJ2-7 and V is TRBV28; 7 positions agree with TRBD1. Germline values: CDR1 MDHEN, CDR2 SYDVKM. The CDR3 consists of 14 residues. V dropped 7 bases and J dropped 5; count of bases not matched to a gene: 11. CDR3 protein: CASTLGQSLHEQYF. DNA for the CDR3: TGTGCCAGCACCCTGGGACAGAGTCTCCACGAGCAGTACTTC. Complete variable domain (other parts from reference TRBV28 and TRBJ2-7): DVKVTQSSRYLVKRTGEKVFLECVQDMDHENMFWYRQDPGLGLRLIYFSYDVKMKEKGDIPEGYSVSREKKERFSLILESASTNQTSMYLCASTLGQSLHEQYFGPGTRLTVT.

This rearrangement joins TRBV14 to TRBJ1-4; D is ambiguous. Germline V lookup: CDR1 SGHDN, CDR2 FVKESK. This CDR3 is 14 amino acids long. V was trimmed by 4 bases and J by 8 bases, leaving 14 bases between them. In nucleotides, the CDR3 is TGTGCCAGCAGCCCACGGACCCATTTGGAAAAACTGTTTTTT. Translation gives CASSPRTHLEKLFF.

V is TRBV2 and J is TRBJ1-5, with D possibly TRBD1 on 6 matching bases. The CDR3 covers 14 residues. The V and J ends lost 4 bases and 5 bases respectively, with 12 bases between them. The germline V gene encodes CDR1 SNHLY and CDR2 FYNNEI. CDR3: CASSVAGAYQPQHF. DNA for the CDR3: TGTGCCAGCAGTGTGGCAGGGGCGTATCAGCCCCAGCATTTT.

The V call is TRBV11-3, the J call TRBJ2-2; no definite D call. V was shortened by 5 bases and J by 7 bases, with 14 bases between the two germline ends. CDR1 and CDR2 (germline): SGHNT, YENEEA. This CDR3 contains 14 residues. This CDR3 reads CASSAVGLNGELFF. Written as DNA, the CDR3 is TGTGCCAGCAGCGCCGTGGGTCTAAACGGGGAGCTGTTTTTT. The variable domain in full, with the rest retrieved from reference TRBV11-3 and TRBJ2-2, is EAGVVQSPRYKIIEKKQPVAFWCNPISGHNTLYWYLQNLGQGPELLIRYENEEAVDDSQLPKDRFSAERLKGVDSTLKIQPAELGDSAVYLCASSAVGLNGELFFGEGSRLTVL.

This sequence joins TRBV4-1 and TRBJ1-1; D is ambiguous. Trimming took off 4 bases at V and 0 bases at J, with 12 bases between the two ends. This CDR3 contains 15 residues. CDR1 and CDR2 (germline): MGHRA, YSYEKL. CDR3 coding DNA: TGCGCCAGCAGCCTCCAATGGGCGATGAACACTGAAGCTTTCTTT. Translated, it gives CASSLQWAMNTEAFF.

CDR3 region: CASSRSGGGYTEAFF. The CDR3 DNA reads TGCGCCAGCAGCCGCTCGGGCGGGGGGTACACTGAAGCTTTCTTT. V gene TRBV4-3 combines with J gene TRBJ1-1, with D maybe TRBD1 (5 bases). V was trimmed by 4 bases and J by 3 bases, leaving 15 bases between them. The CDR3 runs to 15 residues. In germline, CDR1 is LGHNA, CDR2 YSLEER.

V and J are TRBV29-1 and TRBJ2-3, with 9 bases fitting TRBD1. The CDR3 has 13 amino acids. Per the germline V gene, CDR1 is SQVTM and CDR2 is ANQGSEA. J gave up 9 bases and V 3 bases, and 7 bases lay outside the gene matches. The CDR3 reads CSVEGQGDDTQYF. DNA for the CDR3: TGCAGCGTTGAGGGACAGGGAGATGACACGCAGTATTTT.

The chain has TRBV19 and TRBJ2-7; 8 nucleotides line up with TRBD1. The CDR3 has 13 residues. Losses at the gene ends were 6 bases for V and 2 bases for J; bases not matched to a gene: 3. Per the germline V gene, CDR1 is LNHDA and CDR2 is SQIVND (reference sequence). The CDR3 protein is CASRGQGAYEQYF. The CDR3 DNA reads as TGTGCCAGTAGAGGACAGGGAGCCTACGAGCAGTACTTC.

The chain is built from TRBV7-8 and TRBJ2-5, with 11 bases fitting TRBD2. Looked up from germline, CDR1 is SGHVS and CDR2 is FQNEAQ. The V gene end was trimmed by 8 bases and the J gene end by 5 bases; junction bases not matched to a gene: 7. The CDR3 sequence is 14 residues long. CDR3 in DNA: TGTGCCAGCCGATTAGCGGGGGGGAGGGAGACCCAGTACTTC. Translated: CASRLAGGRETQYF. Complete variable domain (other parts from reference TRBV7-8 and TRBJ2-5): GAGVSQSPRYKVAKRGQDVALRCDPISGHVSLFWYQQALGQGPEFLTYFQNEAQLDKSGLPSDRFFAERPEGSVSTLKIQRTQQEDSAVYLCASRLAGGRETQYFGPGTRLLVL.

The V gene is TRBV4-3, the J gene TRBJ1-6; D not resolved. The CDR3 has 14 amino acids. Germline V gene data show CDR1 as LGHNA and CDR2 as YSLEER. Between the trimmed V and J ends, which lost 0 bases and 8 bases, there was a span of 8 bases. CDR3 sequence: CASSQETRDSPLHF. In DNA, the CDR3 is TGCGCCAGCAGCCAAGAGACGAGGGATTCACCCCTCCACTTT.

The rearrangement links TRBV28 to TRBJ2-3, with D hard to call. The ends were cut back, 6 bases at V and 1 base at J, with 11 bases in the middle. The CDR3 covers 14 residues. Germline CDR1 is MDHEN and CDR2 is SYDVKM. The CDR3: CASSNFQGTDTQYF. The CDR3 DNA is TGTGCCAGCAGCAATTTTCAGGGCACAGATACGCAGTATTTT.

V and J are TRBV6-5 and TRBJ1-2; D not certain. The CDR3 loop spans 12 amino acids. The V gene lost 4 bases and the J gene lost 0 bases, with 3 bases spanning the gap. The germline V gene encodes CDR1 MNHEY and CDR2 SVGAGI. CDR3 loop: CASSSPNYGYTF. DNA for the CDR3: TGTGCCAGCAGTTCCCCTAACTATGGCTACACCTTC.

The chain joins TRBV5-1 to TRBJ1-4; D call uncertain. Trimming took off 2 bases at V and 7 bases at J, with 12 bases between the two ends. CDR1 is SGHRS and CDR2 is YFSETQ in the germline V gene. CDR3 length: 14 amino acids. The CDR3 sequence is CASSFGNPGEKLFF. The CDR3 DNA reads as TGCGCCAGCAGCTTTGGGAATCCGGGTGAAAAACTGTTTTTT.

The table lists this clone with a count of one. This chain uses TRBV10-1 with TRBJ1-2; D is unresolved. The V end was cut by 8 bases, the J end by 2 bases, with 9 bases between. This CDR3 comprises 12 residues. CDR1 is WNHNN and CDR2 is SYGVQD in the germline V gene (reference sequence). CDR3 amino acids: CASVGWNYGYTF. CDR3 DNA sequence: TGCGCCAGCGTCGGGTGGAACTATGGCTACACCTTC.

The rearrangement joins TRBV6-4 to TRBJ2-3, with 8 bases fitting TRBD2. Germline V gene sequence: CDR1 MRHNA, CDR2 SNTAGT. With V trimmed by 5 bases and J by 5 bases, 9 bases remained unmatched. The CDR3 extends over 15 amino acids. CDR3 sequence reads: CASSLRSGGQDTQYF. CDR3 DNA sequence: TGTGCCAGCAGTCTAAGAAGCGGGGGTCAAGATACGCAGTATTTT.

This chain joins TRBV5-1 and TRBJ1-1; D might be TRBD1 (5 bases). Trimming left V 0 bases short and J 4 bases short, with 10 bases between. CDR1 SGHRS and CDR2 YFSETQ come from the germline V gene. The CDR3 extends over 14 amino acids. CDR3 residues: CASSLAPGTTEAFF. As DNA, the CDR3 is TGCGCCAGCAGCTTGGCTCCGGGGACCACTGAAGCTTTCTTT.

The chain combines TRBV2 with TRBJ1-2, with D possibly TRBD1 on 5 matching bases. Per the germline V gene, CDR1 is SNHLY and CDR2 is FYNNEI. V lost 7 bases to trimming and J lost 3 bases, with 21 bases between them. CDR3 length: 16 amino acids. The CDR3 DNA sequence: TGTGCCAGCATTTGGACGGGTCGGGGGACTCACTATGGCTACACCTTC. Protein sequence: CASIWTGRGTHYGYTF.